The rows below give T cell receptor beta chains drawn from one sample of a study of T cells after posttransplantation cyclophosphamide. The protocol was immunoSEQ multiplex PCR, while the TCRdb copy is restricted to in-frame clones and leaves out a portion. The data show approximately 17,000 clones, with none appearing a single time. The sequenced sample was PBMCs, obtained after allogeneic stem cell transplant with posttransplant cyclophosphamide. The receptors shown here come from a female patient between 30 and 40 years old who received an allogeneic stem cell transplant from a related donor, was CMV-positive, and had no GVHD. These T cells may partly come from the graft donor. CDR3s include the opening cysteine and the closing phenylalanine or tryptophan. Each record gives: J gene, clone size, V gene, D gene, CDR3 DNA, CDR3 protein. D genes are given only for firm matches. Size tells how often a clone was seen (once, few, many) or the class of an expanded clone, and some rows leave it out.

TRBJ1-5	many	TRBV2	TRBD1	TGTGCCAGCAGTGCCCGGACAGGCCACTATAGCAATCAGCCCCAGCATTTT	CASSARTGHYSNQPQHF
TRBJ2-7	many	TRBV27	TRBD2	TGTGCCAGCAGGAGCGGGGGCCCCGCCTCCTACGAGCAGTACTTC	CASRSGGPASYEQYF
TRBJ2-4	many	TRBV18	TRBD1	TGTGCCAGCTCACCTCCGGGACAGGGGATATACATTCAGTACTTC	CASSPPGQGIYIQYF
TRBJ1-1	many	TRBV6-5	.	TGTGCCAGCAGTCCCGGGTCCCGAAGACGGACTGAAGCTTTCTTT	CASSPGSRRRTEAFF
TRBJ1-4	many	TRBV28	.	TGTGCCAGCAGTGGGGACTCCGGCCCAAAACTGTTTTTT	CASSGDSGPKLFF
TRBJ2-7	many	TRBV30	TRBD2	TGTGCCTGGAGTGGTAGCGGGAGAGGGTACGAGCAGTACTTC	CAWSGSGRGYEQYF
TRBJ2-7	many	TRBV7-2	TRBD2	TGTGCCAGCAGCTTAACCCGGACTAGCGGTACCTACGAGCAGTACTTC	CASSLTRTSGTYEQYF
TRBJ2-7	many	TRBV6-5	TRBD1	TGTGCCAGCAGTTACCTGGACAGGGGAGAGCAGTACTTC	CASSYLDRGEQYF
TRBJ2-7	many	TRBV29-1	TRBD2	TGCAGCGTTGGACTAGCGGGAGTGAACTACGAGCAGTACTTC	CSVGLAGVNYEQYF
TRBJ2-5	many	TRBV7-3	TRBD1	TGTGCCAGCAGCTCGACAGGGGGTGTAGAGACCCAGTACTTC	CASSSTGGVETQYF
TRBJ1-1	many	TRBV5-1	.	TGCGCCAGCAGCTTGAGTATCCAGGGTCGGACTGAAGCTTTCTTT	CASSLSIQGRTEAFF
TRBJ2-2	many	TRBV7-6	.	TGTGCCAGCAGCGTCTCGTGGACAGAGAAAGCCGGGGAGCTGTTTTTT	CASSVSWTEKAGELFF
TRBJ2-5	many	TRBV9	.	TGTGCCAGCAGCTCTCGGGACTCCCGAGAGACCCAGTACTTC	CASSSRDSRETQYF
TRBJ2-2	many	TRBV7-9	.	TGTGCCAGCATCCCTGGACAGAGCACCGGGGAGCTGTTTTTT	CASIPGQSTGELFF
TRBJ2-7	many	TRBV30	TRBD1	TGTGCCTGGAGTCTGGGACAGGCTAGCGAGCAGTACTTC	CAWSLGQASEQYF
TRBJ1-1	many	TRBV15	.	TGTGCCACCAGCAGGACATCGGCGGGGACTGAAGCTTTCTTT	CATSRTSAGTEAFF
TRBJ2-7	many	TRBV6-5	TRBD2	TGTGCCAGCAGTTACTTGCCTAGCGGATCCTACGAGCAGTACTTC	CASSYLPSGSYEQYF
TRBJ2-7	many	TRBV6-7	.	TGTGCCAGCAGTTACTTGTCTGGCCGGTGGAGCGAGCAGTACTTC	CASSYLSGRWSEQYF
TRBJ1-6	many	TRBV7-2	.	TGTGCCAGCAGCTTAGTTTCTCGAGGCCAATCACCCCTCCACTTT	CASSLVSRGQSPLHF
TRBJ2-7	many	TRBV6-5	TRBD1	TGTGCCAGCAGTTACTCAGGGACAGGGCGGTACGAGCAGTACTTC	CASSYSGTGRYEQYF
TRBJ2-7	many	TRBV11-2	.	TGTGCCAGCAGCTTAGGTTCAGGGTACGGCGAGCAGTACTTC	CASSLGSGYGEQYF
TRBJ2-7	many	TRBV19	TRBD2	TGTGCCAGTAGTGAACTAGCGGGAGCGGGCTCCTACGAGCAGTACTTC	CASSELAGAGSYEQYF
TRBJ1-2	many	TRBV6-1	TRBD1	TGTGCCAGCAGTCGGGACAGTTATGGCTACACCTTC	CASSRDSYGYTF
TRBJ2-4	many	TRBV7-8	.	TGTGCCAGCACCCCCCAGGTGGCCAAAAACATTCAGTACTTC	CASTPQVAKNIQYF
TRBJ2-7	many	TRBV6-6	.	TGTGCCAGCAGTTATGGCCCAGACAGGGCGGGGGAGCAGTACTTC	CASSYGPDRAGEQYF
TRBJ1-6	few	TRBV2	.	TGTGCCAGCAGACGGTTACTCAATTCACCCCTCCACTTT	CASRRLLNSPLHF
TRBJ1-4	many	TRBV4-2	.	TGTGCCAGCAGCCAAGTGGGACAAGACTTTGAAAAACTGTTTTTT	CASSQVGQDFEKLFF
TRBJ1-5	many	TRBV30	.	TGTGCCTGGAGTGGACAGCGTAATCAGCCCCAGCATTTT	CAWSGQRNQPQHF
TRBJ1-5	medium-sized	TRBV5-1	TRBD1	TGCGCCAGCAGCTACGGGACAGGGGAGAATCAGCCCCAGCATTTT	CASSYGTGENQPQHF
TRBJ2-2	many	TRBV30	.	TGTGCCTGGTCAGGGATGTCCGGGGAGCTGTTTTTT	CAWSGMSGELFF
TRBJ1-1	many	TRBV5-6	.	TGTGCCAGCAGCTTATCCCCAGAAAGTACTGAAGCTTTCTTT	CASSLSPESTEAFF
TRBJ1-5	many	TRBV28	TRBD1	TGTGCCAGCAGCTCGGACAGGGGTCAGATCGAACAGCCCCAGCATTTT	CASSSDRGQIEQPQHF
TRBJ2-1	many	TRBV27	TRBD1	TGTGCCAGCAGTTTAAGGGACAGGGGGATTCATGAGCAGTTCTTC	CASSLRDRGIHEQFF
TRBJ2-3	.	TRBV28	TRBD1	TGTGCCAGCAGTTTACCGCAAGACAGGGGGACAGATACGCAGTATTTT	CASSLPQDRGTDTQYF
TRBJ2-3	few	TRBV30	TRBD1	TGTGCCTGGAGGAACAGGGGCAGCACAGATACGCAGTATTTT	CAWRNRGSTDTQYF
TRBJ1-5	medium-sized	TRBV6-5	.	TGTGCCAGCAGTTCCTTGGGGAGGGGAAGTTCTCAGCCCCAGCATTTT	CASSSLGRGSSQPQHF
TRBJ2-4	many	TRBV19	.	TGTGCCAGTAGTATAGATGCAGCCTTGGTCCCCGTGGAGGCCAAAAACATTCAGTACTTC	CASSIDAALVPVEAKNIQYF
TRBJ2-4	many	TRBV6-6	.	TGTGCCAGCAGTACCGCCCGGTCGGCCAAAAACATTCAGTACTTC	CASSTARSAKNIQYF
TRBJ2-6	many	TRBV19	.	TGTGCCAGTAGTACCCCGGGACGAGACAGGCCTGGGGCCAACGTCCTGACTTTC	CASSTPGRDRPGANVLTF
TRBJ2-7	many	TRBV7-8	TRBD1	TGTGCCAGCAGCTTACCCAAGACAGGGTCCGCCGAGCAGTACTTC	CASSLPKTGSAEQYF
TRBJ2-2	many	TRBV7-2	TRBD1	TGTGCCAGCAGCCCTGATGGGACAGGAGTAAGCGGGGAGCTGTTTTTT	CASSPDGTGVSGELFF